This TCR beta chain was documented in a study of OX40 agonist ivuxolimab in advanced cancers. On the study more broadly: The patients received agonistic anti-OX40 (CD134) antibody ivuxolimab. The study reported partial responses in three patients: one hepatocellular carcinoma, two cutaneous melanoma.

Sequencing was performed with immunoSEQ multiplex PCR; in TCRdb, only in-frame clones are kept and a portion is missing. In the table there are around 97,000 clones, approximately 84% of which are singletons. In regard to this clone: Its antigen is not known. Other DNA sequences from this sample encode an identical CDR3 as well.

Findings and limits, study-wide: Low normalized T-cell clonal expansion was additionally recorded for some nonresponders. Doses of 0.1 to 3.0 mg/kg were accompanied by clonal expansion of CD4+ and CD8+ blood T cells by week 6.

This receptor was identified in an adult with an advanced solid tumor such as melanoma, head and neck, liver or kidney cancer. The sample was CD4+ or CD8+ T cells sorted from blood, taken in a trial of the OX40 agonist ivuxolimab.

The CDR3 here is CASSLRMNTEAFF. The DNA for the CDR3 is TGTGCCAGCAGCTTACGCATGAACACTGAAGCTTTCTTT. V is TRBV7-6 and J is TRBJ1-1; D ambiguous. CDR1 SGHVS and CDR2 FNYEAQ come from the germline V gene. The length of the CDR3 is 13 residues. V was trimmed by 2 bases and J by 0 bases, leaving 4 bases between them.